Below, 28 T cell receptor beta chains from the same sample are listed, as sequenced in a study of blood T cell repertoires in COVID-19. TCRdb's copy holds only in-frame clones and misses some; the assay was immunoSEQ multiplex PCR. The data hold about 180,000 clones, with around 90% observed a single time. The specimen was PBMCs or T cells enriched from blood (not recorded which). These TCRs come from a woman younger than 35 who had recovered from COVID-19.

V gene TRBV28 combines with J gene TRBJ2-1; 10 nucleotides line up with TRBD1. V shed 5 bases and J 8 bases; nucleotides not matched to a gene: 12. CDR3 length: 16 residues. The germline gives CDR1 MDHEN, CDR2 SYDVKM. CDR3 region: CASSGNRDRGWDEQFF. The CDR3 nucleotides are TGTGCCAGCAGTGGTAACCGGGACAGGGGATGGGATGAGCAGTTCTTC.

The chain joins TRBV19 to TRBJ1-2; 7 bases agree with TRBD1. This CDR3 has 17 amino acids. CDR1 LNHDA and CDR2 SQIVND come from the germline V gene (reference sequence). V trimming: 5 bases; J trimming: 6 bases; junction bases outside the gene matches: 18. CDR3 DNA: TGTGCCAGTAGTCGATACCTAAGGGACAGTCGGAGAGATGGCTACACCTTC. Protein: CASSRYLRDSRRDGYTF.

The chain has TRBV6-5 and TRBJ2-7; D not resolved. Trimming removed 5 bases at V and 5 bases at J, with 10 bases between. Germline values: CDR1 MNHEY, CDR2 SVGAGI. CDR3 length: 12 amino acids. This CDR3 is CASSLQRNEQYF. As DNA, the CDR3 is TGTGCCAGCAGTCTCCAGCGTAACGAGCAGTACTTC.

The chain has TRBV7-8 and TRBJ1-1; 11 positions agree with TRBD1. CDR3 length: 16 amino acids. The germline V gene has CDR1 SGHVS and CDR2 FQNEAQ. V trimming: 3 bases; J trimming: 4 bases; junction bases outside the gene matches: 7. The CDR3 sequence: CASSFRTGGLFTEAFF. The DNA for the CDR3 is TGTGCCAGCAGCTTTCGGACAGGGGGCCTCTTCACTGAAGCTTTCTTT.

V is TRBV7-2 and J is TRBJ2-3, with a possible D match to TRBD1 (5 bases). This CDR3 contains 15 residues. Trimming left V 3 bases short and J 4 bases short, with 14 bases between. The V gene's germline CDR1 is SGHTA and CDR2 FQGNSA. CDR3 nucleotide sequence: TGTGCCAGCAGCTTGCTTACAGGAGCCCCAGATACGCAGTATTTT. Its protein is CASSLLTGAPDTQYF.

The chain joins TRBV5-5 to TRBJ2-5, with 15 bases matching TRBD2. V dropped 5 bases and J dropped 4; count of bases not matched to a gene: 3. The CDR3 extends over 15 amino acids. The germline V gene has CDR1 SGHKS and CDR2 YYEKEE (reference sequence). CDR3 sequence (DNA): TGTGCCAGCAGTCCGGGACTAGCGGGGGGAGAGACCCAGTACTTC. Protein product: CASSPGLAGGETQYF.

The rearrangement uses TRBV27 and TRBJ1-6; perhaps TRBD1 as D (6 bases). V gave up 6 bases and J gave up 10 bases, with 16 bases separating them. The length of the CDR3 is 14 residues. The germline CDR1 and CDR2 sequences are MNHEY and SMNVEV (reference sequence). The CDR3 is CASRLGQMGSPLHF. CDR3 sequence (DNA): TGTGCCAGCAGACTAGGACAGATGGGGTCACCCCTCCACTTT.

The rearrangement uses TRBV29-1 and TRBJ2-1; D perhaps matches TRBD2 (5 bases). The CDR3 covers 13 residues. V lost 5 bases and J lost 1, with 9 bases in between. Germline V gives CDR1 SQVTM, CDR2 ANQGSEA. This CDR3 is CSVNERSYNEQFF. CDR3 bases: TGCAGCGTTAACGAGCGGTCCTACAATGAGCAGTTCTTC.

The chain has TRBV10-3 and TRBJ2-7, with TRBD2 identical over 12 bases. The CDR3 sequence is 16 residues long. V trimming: 10 bases; J trimming: 7 bases; junction bases outside the gene matches: 17. Germline CDR1 is ENHRY and CDR2 is SYGVKD. CDR3 sequence reads: CATTPGLAGGFSEQYF. The CDR3 coding sequence is TGTGCCACGACCCCGGGACTAGCGGGCGGATTCTCTGAGCAGTACTTC.

The chain employs TRBV28 and TRBJ1-4, with 7 bases matching TRBD1. The CDR3 length is 12 residues. V shed 10 bases, J shed 8 bases, and the junction held 7 bases outside the gene matches. CDR1 MDHEN and CDR2 SYDVKM come from the germline V gene. Here the CDR3 reads CATTTGVEKLFF. DNA of the CDR3: TGTGCCACCACCACAGGGGTGGAAAAACTGTTTTTT.

The chain joins TRBV30 to TRBJ2-3, with 11 positions matching TRBD2. The length of the CDR3 is 17 residues. J was trimmed by 7 bases and V by 4 bases; bases with no gene match: 16. Per the germline V gene, CDR1 is GTSNPN and CDR2 is SVGIG (reference sequence). CDR3: CAWTPPLLAGGPHTQYF. In DNA form, the CDR3 reads TGTGCCTGGACCCCCCCTTTGCTAGCGGGAGGCCCTCATACGCAGTATTTT.

V and J are TRBV5-8 and TRBJ1-2, with TRBD1 matching over 12 bases. Germline V gives CDR1 SGHTS, CDR2 YDEGEE. The CDR3 loop spans 16 amino acids. Losses at the gene ends were 3 bases for V and 3 bases for J; bases not matched to a gene: 6. CDR3 loop: CASSWGQGAMDYGYTF. The CDR3, as DNA: TGTGCCAGCAGCTGGGGACAGGGGGCGATGGACTATGGCTACACCTTC.

This rearrangement joins TRBV11-2 to TRBJ1-2; no clear D. Looked up from germline, CDR1 is SGHAT and CDR2 is FQNNGV. This CDR3 has 13 amino acids. Trimming stripped 1 base from V and 5 bases from J, with 8 bases between. CDR3 residues: CASSLGGLYGYTF. The CDR3 bases are TGTGCCAGCAGCTTAGGCGGGCTATATGGCTACACCTTC.

Of note for this clone: Distinct nucleotide sequences in the sample also encode this CDR3. This rearrangement joins TRBV5-1 to TRBJ2-7, with D maybe TRBD1 (5 bases). There are 11 residues in the CDR3. Germline V gives CDR1 SGHRS, CDR2 YFSETQ. The V end was cut by 7 bases, the J end by 4 bases, with 9 bases between. The CDR3 here is CASSQGYEQYF. The CDR3 DNA reads as TGCGCCAGCTCCCAGGGATACGAGCAGTACTTC.

V and J are TRBV3-1 (or the pseudogene TRBV3-2) and TRBJ2-1, with D tentatively TRBD1 (5 bases). The length of the CDR3 is 14 residues. Germline CDR1 reads LGHDT; CDR2 reads YNNKEL (reference sequence). V shed 2 bases and J shed 8 bases, with 13 bases lying between them. The CDR3 DNA sequence: TGTGCCAGCAGCCAACAGGGTTATTTCGATGAGCAGTTCTTC. It yields the protein CASSQQGYFDEQFF.

This chain connects TRBV20-1 to TRBJ2-1, with 10 bases that match TRBD2. This CDR3 contains 15 residues. Looked up from germline, CDR1 is DFQATT and CDR2 is SNEGSKA (reference sequence). J lost 8 bases, V lost 3 bases, and 10 bases had no gene match. The CDR3 loop reads CSASFPSGSGDEQFF. The CDR3 coding sequence is TGCAGTGCTAGTTTTCCTAGCGGGAGCGGGGATGAGCAGTTCTTC.

The V call is TRBV25-1, the J call TRBJ2-1; 7 positions match TRBD1. The CDR3 consists of 11 residues. V lost 4 bases, J lost 15 bases, and 6 bases stayed unmatched. Germline CDR1 is MGHDK and CDR2 is SYGVNS. CDR3 residues: CASSARQGWFF. CDR3 nucleotides: TGTGCCAGCAGTGCTAGACAGGGTTGGTTCTTC.

The V gene is TRBV2, the J gene TRBJ2-7, with D tentatively TRBD2 (6 bases). Trimming pared 7 bases from V and 1 base from J, leaving 14 bases between. The CDR3 is 14 amino acids. The germline V gene has CDR1 SNHLY and CDR2 FYNNEI. The CDR3 reads CASIPDSGSYEQYF. CDR3 sequence (DNA): TGTGCCAGCATACCCGACAGCGGGTCCTACGAGCAGTACTTC.

This rearrangement joins TRBV6-1 to TRBJ2-3, with 11 bases identical to TRBD2. The CDR3 runs 16 residues. The V and J ends lost 2 bases and 1 base, in that order; junction bases with no gene match: 2. CDR1 is MNHNS and CDR2 is SASEGT in the germline V gene. DNA of the CDR3: TGTGCCAGCAGTGAATCGACTAGCGGGGGCACAGATACGCAGTATTTT. Encoded protein: CASSESTSGGTDTQYF.

This sequence joins TRBV6-4 and TRBJ2-1, with 7 nucleotides matching TRBD1. The CDR3 totals 13 residues. The V gene's germline CDR1 is MRHNA and CDR2 SNTAGT. The V and J ends lost 3 bases and 4 bases, in that order; junction bases with no gene match: 0. The CDR3 DNA sequence: TGTGCCAGCAGTGAGGGACAGTACAATGAGCAGTTCTTC. This encodes CASSEGQYNEQFF.

The chain is built from TRBV5-4 and TRBJ1-1; TRBD1 agrees at 7 bases. CDR1 SGHNT and CDR2 YYREEE come from the germline V gene (reference sequence). The CDR3 spans 15 residues. With V trimmed by 3 bases and J by 3 bases, 8 bases remained unmatched. CDR3 nucleotides: TGTGCCAGCAGCTCATACGACAGGGTAGACACTGAAGCTTTCTTT. Translating it yields CASSSYDRVDTEAFF.

V usage is TRBV5-4 and J usage is TRBJ2-7; D possibly corresponds to TRBD1 (6 bases). V was shortened by 6 bases and J by 2 bases, with 15 bases between the two germline ends. Per germline, CDR1 SGHNT and CDR2 YYREEE (reference sequence). This CDR3 region has 14 residues. The CDR3 is CASTTRGQTYEQYF. In DNA form, the CDR3 reads TGTGCCAGCACAACTCGTGGACAGACCTACGAGCAGTACTTC.

This clone came up once. The V gene is TRBV29-1, the J gene TRBJ1-1, with 8 bases lining up with TRBD1. Trimming at V came to 4 bases and at J to 1 base, leaving 2 bases not matched to a gene. Germline V gives CDR1 SQVTM, CDR2 ANQGSEA. The CDR3 covers 13 residues. The CDR3 is CSVVGTGNTEAFF. As DNA, the CDR3 is TGCAGCGTTGTGGGGACAGGGAACACTGAAGCTTTCTTT.

This clone was counted a single time. For the CDR3, the DNA is TGCGCCACAACGGGACAGGGGGATAATGAGCAGTTCTTC. Encoded protein: CATTGQGDNEQFF. The chain is built from TRBV5-1 and TRBJ2-1; 11 bases are shared with TRBD1. The CDR3 is made up of 13 amino acids. CDR1 and CDR2 (germline): SGHRS, YFSETQ. Trimming cost V 9 bases and J 7 bases; bases outside gene matches: 6. The full variable domain, completed using reference TRBV5-1 and TRBJ2-1, is KAGVTQTPRYLIKTRGQQVTLSCSPISGHRSVSWYQQTPGQGLQFLFEYFSETQRNKGNFPGRFSGRQFSNSRSEMNVSTLELGDSALYLCATTGQGDNEQFFGPGTRLTVL.

The rearrangement links TRBV20-1 to TRBJ2-1, with no clear D. This CDR3 has 10 residues. Germline CDR1 DFQATT, CDR2 SNEGSKA (reference sequence). V was clipped by 6 bases and J by 6 bases, with 6 bases between them. The CDR3 DNA sequence: TGCAGTGCCAACGGCAATGAGCAGTTCTTC. Its protein is CSANGNEQFF.

The rearrangement links TRBV6-5 to TRBJ2-7, with a tentative D call TRBD1 (6 bases). This CDR3 comprises 14 residues. Germline loops: CDR1 MNHEY, CDR2 SVGAGI. Trimming took 2 bases from V and 0 from J, leaving 8 bases between them. Here the CDR3 reads CASSYRGHSYEQYF. The CDR3 bases are TGTGCCAGCAGTTACAGGGGACACTCCTACGAGCAGTACTTC.

The chain is built from TRBV19 and TRBJ2-1, with a tentative D call TRBD1 (5 bases). V was trimmed by 3 bases and J by 3 bases, leaving 9 bases between them. The germline gives CDR1 LNHDA, CDR2 SQIVND (reference sequence). The CDR3 consists of 14 residues. The CDR3 region is CASSMSTGYNEQFF. The CDR3 coding sequence is TGTGCCAGTAGTATGAGTACAGGCTACAATGAGCAGTTCTTC.

Here the CDR3 DNA reads TGTGCCTGGAGTATATACCGATTGACAGGCTATAATTCACCCCTCCACTTT. Translating it yields CAWSIYRLTGYNSPLHF. The chain has TRBV30 and TRBJ1-6; a possible D gene is TRBD1 (6 bases). Trimming removed 2 bases at V and 3 bases at J, with 17 bases between. This CDR3 is 17 amino acids long. Germline V CDR1 and CDR2: GTSNPN, SVGIG (reference sequence).